This T cell receptor beta chain was observed in a study of blood T cells in healthy people across ages. Looking at the study overall: With template switching, about one barcoded beta molecule was captured per two T cells.

Primers used in a second PCR of roughly 6 to 11 cycles were a sample-barcoded 5' primer and a J-beta primer mix. TCRdb independently ran MiXCR on the 5' RACE reads; one entry per CDR3 protein. The profile covers 1.4 million or so distinct CDR3 sequences, with 35% to 45% appearing a single time and approximately 4% taken by the ten largest. Per the germline V gene, CDR1 is MNHEY and CDR2 is SVGEGT. CDR3 length equals 15 residues. The individuals who served as donors were healthy Caucasians living in Russia, aged roughly 6 to 100. Material for sequencing was blood. This clonotype was obtained from a woman aged 18-29 years in good health. The chain recombines TRBV6-2 or TRBV6-3 with TRBJ2-1; 8 bases are a match to TRBD2. The J call may be mistaken, given a closer DNA end match to TRBJ2-7. The CDR3 is CASRDSGEGDNEQYF. In nucleotides, the CDR3 is TGTGCCAGCAGGGATAGCGGGGAGGGGGACAATGAGCAGTACTTC.